Following are 2 T cell receptor beta chains from one sample sequenced in a study of cytomegalovirus exposure and HLA in healthy donors. The primer mix had 60 Vbeta and 13 Jbeta primers. Repertoires were generated with immunoSEQ multiplex PCR, while TCRdb's copy carries only in-frame clones and drops some. The table includes fewer than 200,000 clones, approximately 80% detected once. The specimen sequenced was PBMCs. The receptors here all came from a female donor in good health and CMV-seronegative.

The chain has TRBV7-2 and TRBJ2-7, with 7 bases aligning to TRBD1. CDR1 is SGHTA, CDR2 FQGNSA, per germline. J was trimmed by 1 base and V by 5 bases; bases with no gene match: 8. This CDR3 has 15 residues. Here the CDR3 DNA reads TGTGCCAGCAGCCCAAGCTGGGACAGATCCTACGAGCAGTACTTC. Protein sequence: CASSPSWDRSYEQYF.

This chain connects TRBV10-3 to TRBJ2-7; D perhaps matches TRBD2 (5 bases). This CDR3 region has 11 residues. CDR1 and CDR2 from the germline V gene are ENHRY and SYGVKD. V was clipped by 6 bases and J by 7 bases, with 10 bases between them. The CDR3 sequence: CAIRGAREQYF. Here the CDR3 DNA reads TGTGCCATCAGGGGAGCGAGGGAGCAGTACTTC.